This T cell receptor (beta chain) was recovered during a study of blood T cell repertoires in COVID-19. Only in-frame clones appear in the TCRdb table, and some are missing; sequencing was by immunoSEQ multiplex PCR. The sample lists about 250,000 clones, roughly 87% occurring once. The CDR3 has 17 residues. V was pared by 1 base and J by 2 bases, with 17 bases between. The germline CDR1 and CDR2 sequences are MGHRA and YSYEKL. This clonotype was sampled from a woman aged 25 to 39 with acute COVID-19. Sequencing was performed on PBMCs or T cells enriched from blood (not recorded which). The chain links TRBV4-1 to TRBJ1-2; D ambiguous. This CDR3 reads CASSQASTGSNNYGYTF. CDR3 nucleotides: TGCGCCAGCAGCCAAGCCTCCACGGGGTCAAACAACTATGGCTACACCTTC.